Sequencing of this T cell receptor (beta chain) was carried out in a study of cytomegalovirus exposure and HLA in healthy donors. PCR primers comprised 60 Vbeta and 13 Jbeta primers. Assay used: immunoSEQ multiplex PCR; TCRdb lists only in-frame clones, some missing. Of 200,000 or so clones in the sample, more than 80% were seen once. This TCR derives from a woman aged 50 to 60 in good health and CMV-seropositive. The sequenced sample consisted of PBMCs.

The CDR3 is CASSLASQGQETQYF. Written as DNA, the CDR3 is TGTGCCAGCAGCTTGGCCTCACAGGGCCAAGAGACCCAGTACTTC. V gene TRBV5-4 combines with J gene TRBJ2-5, with D possibly being TRBD1 (6 bases). Trimming took 0 bases from V and 1 from J, leaving 10 bases between them. Germline lookup yields CDR1 SGHNT and CDR2 YYREEE (reference sequence). The CDR3 is 15 amino acids.